This passage covers 26 T cell receptor beta chains from one sample sequenced in a study of blood T cell repertoires in COVID-19. Sequencing used immunoSEQ multiplex PCR; TCRdb keeps in-frame clones, though not all of them. The data hold approximately 170,000 clones, with approximately 84% observed a single time. The sample consisted of peripheral blood. The receptors stem from a woman aged 80 or over with COVID-19, enrolled during active disease.

The CDR3 sequence: CASSTDAGTDTQYF. The CDR3 DNA follows: TGTGCCAGCTCCACAGACGCGGGGACAGATACGCAGTATTTT. The gene calls are TRBV18 and TRBJ2-3; D is perhaps TRBD2 (6 bases). CDR1 is KGHSH and CDR2 is LQKENI in the germline V gene. The CDR3 runs 14 residues. V lost 6 bases and J lost 3, with 13 bases in between. Variable domain in full (rest from reference TRBV18 and TRBJ2-3): NAGVMQNPRHLVRRRGQEARLRCSPMKGHSHVYWYRQLPEEGLKFMVYLQKENIIDESGMPKERFSAEFPKEGPSILRIQQVVRGDSAAYFCASSTDAGTDTQYFGPGTRLTVL.

The chain is built from TRBV5-1 and TRBJ1-6; 9 nucleotides align to TRBD1. V shed 5 bases and J 7 bases; nucleotides not matched to a gene: 10. The germline V gene has CDR1 SGHRS and CDR2 YFSETQ. The CDR3 spans 16 residues. CDR3 region: CASRYSPGQGNSPLHF. The DNA of the CDR3 is TGCGCCAGCAGATATTCACCGGGACAGGGCAATTCACCCCTCCACTTT.

This chain joins TRBV7-2 and TRBJ2-7; possible D gene TRBD1, 7 bases. The CDR3 totals 15 residues. V lost 5 bases to trimming and J lost 0 bases, with 14 bases between them. Germline V lookup: CDR1 SGHTA, CDR2 FQGNSA. CDR3 sequence (DNA): TGTGCCAGCAGCCCACAGGGGACTTACTCCTACGAGCAGTACTTC. This sequence encodes CASSPQGTYSYEQYF.

The chain has TRBV5-6 and TRBJ2-5; D remains unclear. V gave up 2 bases and J gave up 4 bases, with 6 bases separating them. CDR1 SGHDT and CDR2 YYEEEE come from the germline V gene. The length of the CDR3 is 12 residues. CDR3 nucleotides: TGTGCCAGCAGCTTCGCGTTAGAGACCCAGTACTTC. Its protein is CASSFALETQYF.

This sequence joins TRBV30 and TRBJ1-5; TRBD1 aligns across 7 bases. Germline values: CDR1 GTSNPN, CDR2 SVGIG (reference sequence). The CDR3 sequence is 14 residues long. V lost 5 bases to trimming and J lost 0 bases; unmatched junction nucleotides: 4. CDR3 bases: TGTGCCTGGGGGGGACAGTATAGCAATCAGCCCCAGCATTTT. Its protein product is CAWGGQYSNQPQHF.

The rearrangement uses TRBV18 and TRBJ2-7, with 11 nucleotides matching TRBD1. Germline V CDR1 and CDR2: KGHSH, LQKENI. The V segment lost 5 bases and the J segment 6 bases; nucleotides outside the gene matches: 6. This CDR3 contains 14 residues. The CDR3 sequence: CASSVRDRGGEQYF. CDR3 DNA: TGTGCCAGCTCAGTGAGGGACAGGGGGGGCGAGCAGTACTTC.

J is TRBJ2-5 and V is TRBV12-3 or TRBV12-4, with D hard to call. The CDR3 runs 12 residues. Trimming shortened V by 0 bases and J by 13 bases, and 12 bases separated the two germline ends. Here the CDR3 reads CASSLAGSAPYF. As DNA, the CDR3 is TGTGCCAGCAGTTTAGCAGGCAGCGCCCCGTACTTC.

This chain connects TRBV28 to TRBJ1-2; the match to TRBD1 covers 12 bases. This CDR3 has 15 residues. The germline V gene encodes CDR1 MDHEN and CDR2 SYDVKM. After removal of 6 bases from V and 8 bases from J, the junction contained 10 bases not matched to a gene. In DNA, the CDR3 is TGTGCCAGCAGAAATGGGGGACAGGGGGCGCACGGCTACACCTTC. Protein product: CASRNGGQGAHGYTF.

The chain joins TRBV6-5 to TRBJ1-1; no firm D call. The V gene lost 8 bases and the J gene lost 0 bases, with 10 bases spanning the gap. The CDR3 consists of 13 residues. Per germline, CDR1 MNHEY and CDR2 SVGAGI. CDR3 DNA sequence: TGTGCCAGCTTCCCCGGGGTGAACACTGAAGCTTTCTTT. It codes for CASFPGVNTEAFF.

This clone was detected a few times. The V and J genes are TRBV9 and TRBJ2-1; 8 bases are a match to TRBD2. The length of the CDR3 is 14 residues. Unmatched junction bases numbered 4, after V lost 4 bases and J lost 4 bases. Looked up from germline, CDR1 is SGDLS and CDR2 is YYNGEE. CDR3 protein: CASSRTSGYNEQFF. The CDR3 nucleotides are TGTGCCAGCAGCCGAACTAGCGGATACAATGAGCAGTTCTTC.

The chain couples TRBV7-9 to TRBJ2-1; the match to TRBD2 covers 8 bases. Germline CDR1 reads SEHNR; CDR2 reads FQNEAQ (reference sequence). The CDR3 has 17 amino acids. V lost 2 bases and J lost 10; bases outside the gene matches: 16. CDR3 sequence (DNA): TGTGCCAGCAGCTTACGATCACCTCCTAGCGGGTTGGGGGAGCAGTTCTTC. It translates to CASSLRSPPSGLGEQFF.

The chain joins TRBV6-5 to TRBJ2-7, with D tentatively TRBD2 (5 bases). Trimming took off 11 bases at V and 6 bases at J, with 23 bases between the two ends. Germline V gives CDR1 MNHEY, CDR2 SVGAGI. The CDR3 runs to 14 residues. The CDR3 nucleotides read TGTGCCGCTACGAGGGAGATAACGTTCTCCGAGCAGTACTTC. The encoded protein is CAATREITFSEQYF.

CDR3 DNA: TGTGCCAGCACCCTTAGGGGGGGGCCCTCCTACGAGCAGTACTTC. It yields the protein CASTLRGGPSYEQYF. The chain links TRBV28 to TRBJ2-7, with D perhaps TRBD2 (7 bases). CDR3 length: 15 amino acids. V was cut by 7 bases and J by 0 bases, with 16 bases left in between. Per the germline V gene, CDR1 is MDHEN and CDR2 is SYDVKM.

The chain carries TRBV5-1 and TRBJ2-2; possible D gene TRBD2, 5 bases. Between the trimmed V and J ends, which lost 0 bases and 0 bases, there was a span of 9 bases. Germline loops: CDR1 SGHRS, CDR2 YFSETQ. This CDR3 spans 16 amino acids. CDR3 sequence: CASSLGAGTNTGELFF. CDR3 nucleotides: TGCGCCAGCAGCTTGGGAGCCGGGACGAACACCGGGGAGCTGTTTTTT.

The chain couples TRBV7-2 to TRBJ2-2; 7 positions match TRBD1. This CDR3 has 16 amino acids. The germline V gene has CDR1 SGHTA and CDR2 FQGNSA. V lost 1 base, J lost 0 bases, and 2 bases stayed unmatched. CDR3 sequence: CASSLGTGPNTGELFF. Written as DNA, the CDR3 is TGTGCCAGCAGCTTAGGGACAGGTCCGAACACCGGGGAGCTGTTTTTT.

In nucleotides, the CDR3 is TGTGCCAGTAGTATCCGGCGGGGGATCCAAGAGACCCAGTACTTC. It translates to CASSIRRGIQETQYF. The rearrangement uses TRBV19 and TRBJ2-5; 7 bases align to TRBD2. Germline V gene sequence: CDR1 LNHDA, CDR2 SQIVND (reference sequence). The CDR3 length is 15 residues. Germline trimming cut 3 bases from V and 1 base from J; bases unmatched to any gene: 5.

The rearrangement uses TRBV6-5 and TRBJ1-2, with 9 bases matching TRBD1. The CDR3 contains 12 residues. The V gene end was trimmed by 5 bases and the J gene end by 8 bases; junction bases not matched to a gene: 3. Germline lookup yields CDR1 MNHEY and CDR2 SVGAGI. CDR3 in DNA: TGTGCCAGCAGTCAGGACAGGGGAGGCTACACCTTC. Its translation is CASSQDRGGYTF.

The rearrangement links TRBV27 to TRBJ1-2; 9 positions match TRBD1. J was trimmed by 7 bases and V by 5 bases; bases with no gene match: 8. Per germline, CDR1 MNHEY and CDR2 SMNVEV (reference sequence). There are 14 residues in the CDR3. CDR3 sequence reads: CASSRGQGRSGYTF. In nucleotides, the CDR3 is TGTGCCAGCAGTCGGGGACAGGGTCGATCTGGCTACACCTTC.

This sequence joins TRBV7-9 and TRBJ2-1; perhaps TRBD2 as D (6 bases). This CDR3 is 15 amino acids long. V was shortened by 5 bases and J by 6 bases, with 17 bases between the two germline ends. Germline CDR1 reads SEHNR; CDR2 reads FQNEAQ (reference sequence). CDR3 region: CASSGGVPTPNEQFF. The DNA of the CDR3 is TGTGCCAGCAGCGGAGGGGTCCCCACCCCCAATGAGCAGTTCTTC.

The chain has TRBV18 and TRBJ1-3; D is undetermined. Germline V CDR1 and CDR2: KGHSH, LQKENI. Trimming shortened V by 4 bases and J by 2 bases, and 18 bases separated the two germline ends. The CDR3 is made up of 17 amino acids. The CDR3 sequence is CASSQRASEGAGNTIYF. The CDR3 DNA is TGTGCCAGCTCACAACGGGCCTCCGAGGGTGCTGGAAACACCATATATTTT.

V and J are TRBV30 and TRBJ2-1; possible D gene TRBD2, 6 bases. The CDR3 loop spans 16 amino acids. In germline, CDR1 is GTSNPN, CDR2 SVGIG (reference sequence). Between the trimmed V and J ends, which lost 0 bases and 8 bases, there was a span of 20 bases. For the CDR3, the DNA is TGTGCCTGGAGTGTTCAGGTCTTGAGGCGGGGCGATGAGCAGTTCTTC. Translated: CAWSVQVLRRGDEQFF.

J is TRBJ2-7 and V is TRBV27; 13 nucleotides agree with TRBD2. Germline CDR1 and CDR2: MNHEY and SMNVEV (reference sequence). After removal of 6 bases from V and 2 bases from J, the junction contained 7 bases not matched to a gene. This CDR3 is 16 amino acids long. CDR3 in amino acids: CASSPPTSGRPYEQYF. The CDR3 DNA reads as TGTGCCAGCAGCCCCCCGACTAGCGGGAGGCCCTACGAGCAGTACTTC.

The genes are TRBV18 and TRBJ2-7; 12 bases align to TRBD1. Germline V gene data show CDR1 as KGHSH and CDR2 as LQKENI. There are 17 residues in the CDR3. V was pared by 1 base and J by 1 base, with 5 bases of the junction left unmatched. The CDR3 DNA is TGTGCCAGCTCACCACTTGGGACAGGGGGCCCATCCTACGAGCAGTACTTC. Protein sequence: CASSPLGTGGPSYEQYF.

The chain uses TRBV11-3 and TRBJ2-3, with D unresolved. The germline V gene encodes CDR1 SGHNT and CDR2 YENEEA. The CDR3 runs 18 residues. V was trimmed by 3 bases and J by 4 bases, leaving 23 bases between them. DNA for the CDR3: TGTGCCAGCAGCTTGAGGTTAAGCACACCTCGACCGCCAGATACGCAGTATTTT. Translation gives CASSLRLSTPRPPDTQYF.

The CDR3 DNA follows: TGTGCCAGCTCACCACTTGCGGGGGGGCCCGACGATACGCAGTATTTT. Translating gives CASSPLAGGPDDTQYF. This chain joins TRBV18 and TRBJ2-3, with 9 positions matching TRBD2. The CDR3 consists of 16 residues. V shed 1 base, J shed 6 bases, and the junction held 8 bases outside the gene matches. The germline V gene encodes CDR1 KGHSH and CDR2 LQKENI. Supplemented by reference TRBV18 and TRBJ2-3, the full variable domain reads NAGVMQNPRHLVRRRGQEARLRCSPMKGHSHVYWYRQLPEEGLKFMVYLQKENIIDESGMPKERFSAEFPKEGPSILRIQQVVRGDSAAYFCASSPLAGGPDDTQYFGPGTRLTVL.

The chain joins TRBV3-1 (or the pseudogene TRBV3-2) to TRBJ2-7, with TRBD2 matching over 9 bases. CDR3 length: 15 amino acids. With V trimmed by 4 bases and J by 3 bases, 7 bases remained unmatched. CDR1 is LGHDT and CDR2 is YNNKEL in the germline V gene (reference sequence). CDR3 sequence: CASSLAAGGLYEQYF. The CDR3 DNA is TGTGCCAGCAGCCTAGCAGCGGGAGGTCTCTACGAGCAGTACTTC.